This paragraph reports one T cell receptor beta chain. Its target is unknown. Primers used in a second PCR of about 7 to 12 cycles were a sample-barcoded 5' primer and a J-beta primer mix. Each cDNA molecule was tagged by a template-switch adaptor with 12 random nucleotides. No fewer than 3 million CDR3-containing paired-end reads came from each sample. TCRdb fed the 5' RACE reads into MiXCR, producing one record per CDR3 protein. The table has just over 1 million distinct CDR3 sequences, 35% to 50% seen once. The CDR3 consists of 14 residues. Germline CDR1 SGDLS, CDR2 YYNGEE. Deletions cut 3 bases from V and 8 bases from J, with 15 bases between. This sample was taken from a study of blood T cells in healthy people across ages. Across the study: Template switching picked up about one barcoded beta molecule for each two T cells.

The study, taken as a whole, reports: While age rose, TCR beta diversity per million T cells dropped in a roughly linear way.

This chain connects TRBV9 to TRBJ2-1; D is possibly TRBD2 (6 bases). This sequence originates from a woman aged 55-70 years in good health. Sequenced sample: blood. The DNA for the CDR3 is TGTGCCAGCAGCGGCGGACTAACCGGTCATGAGCAGTTCTTC. Amino acids: CASSGGLTGHEQFF.